Listed below are T cell receptor beta chains from one sample, sequenced in a study of blood T cell repertoires in COVID-19. Clones were sequenced by immunoSEQ multiplex PCR, and TCRdb holds only the in-frame ones, with some missing. The sample yields about 200,000 clones, more than 75% seen once. The sequenced sample consisted of peripheral blood. Source of these receptors: a man aged 45-65 years with acute or convalescent COVID-19. Each CDR3 is given with its conserved first and last residue. D genes are given only for firm matches. For some rows the clone size is stated as once, few or many, or as a class when expanded; others skip it.

D | J | size | V | CDR3 | DNA
NA | TRBJ1-2 | NA | TRBV3-1/TRBV3-2 | CASSQARHQDGYTF | TGTGCCAGCAGCCAAGCTCGCCATCAGGATGGCTACACCTTC
NA | TRBJ1-3 | once | TRBV5-1 | CASSRGHLDSGNTIYF | TGCGCCAGCAGCCGGGGACACCTGGACTCTGGAAACACCATATATTTT
TRBD2 | TRBJ2-3 | NA | TRBV6-2/TRBV6-3 | CASSPGKRGATDTQYF | TGTGCCAGCAGTCCCGGAAAGCGGGGGGCCACAGATACGCAGTATTTT
NA | TRBJ1-3 | NA | TRBV18 | CASSPPSEPGNTIYF | TGTGCCAGCTCACCACCCTCGGAGCCAGGAAACACCATATATTTT
TRBD1 | TRBJ1-4 | NA | TRBV7-9 | CASSPQGATNEKLFF | TGTGCCAGCAGCCCGCAGGGGGCAACTAATGAAAAACTGTTTTTT
NA | TRBJ2-7 | NA | TRBV12-3/TRBV12-4 | CASSFRGEQYF | TGTGCCAGCAGTTTTAGAGGGGAGCAGTACTTC
NA | TRBJ2-2 | NA | TRBV5-8 | CASSLGTDTGELFF | TGTGCCAGCAGCTTGGGGACAGACACCGGGGAGCTGTTTTTT
NA | TRBJ1-3 | NA | TRBV5-8 | CASSFEGNTIYF | TGTGCCAGCAGCTTTGAGGGAAACACCATATATTTT
NA | TRBJ1-1 | NA | TRBV4-1 | CASSQDLFRREAFF | TGCGCCAGCAGCCAAGATCTCTTCCGGAGAGAAGCTTTCTTT
NA | TRBJ2-5 | NA | TRBV12-2 | CASRLGGEGFQETQYF | TGTGCAAGTCGCTTAGGCGGGGAGGGTTTCCAAGAGACCCAGTACTTC
NA | TRBJ1-1 | NA | TRBV18 | CASSRNGAANTEAFF | TGTGCCAGCTCGCGGAATGGGGCTGCGAACACTGAAGCTTTCTTT
NA | TRBJ1-1 | NA | TRBV6-5 | CASSSGQPRAEAFF | TGTGCCAGCAGCTCCGGACAACCCAGAGCTGAAGCTTTCTTT
TRBD2 | TRBJ2-3 | NA | TRBV13 | CASSLDPTSGGAHTQYF | TGTGCCAGCAGCTTAGACCCGACTAGCGGGGGGGCCCATACGCAGTATTTT
TRBD2 | TRBJ2-1 | NA | TRBV9 | CASSGALAGYNEQFF | TGTGCCAGCAGCGGCGCCCTAGCGGGGTACAATGAGCAGTTCTTC
TRBD1 | TRBJ2-7 | NA | TRBV2 | CASRGRAYEQYF | TGTGCCTCCAGGGGGAGAGCCTACGAGCAGTACTTC
TRBD2 | TRBJ2-5 | NA | TRBV3-1/TRBV3-2 | CASSQGTSLQETQYF | TGTGCCAGCAGCCAAGGGACTAGCCTCCAAGAGACCCAGTACTTC
TRBD1 | TRBJ1-3 | NA | TRBV9 | CASSTRTGFELGNTIYF | TGTGCCAGCAGCACCCGGACAGGTTTCGAGCTTGGAAACACCATATATTTT
NA | TRBJ1-1 | few | TRBV15 | CATSRDPIIGRLNTEAFF | TGTGCCACCAGCAGAGACCCTATCATAGGGAGATTGAACACTGAAGCTTTCTTT
NA | TRBJ1-1 | NA | TRBV10-3 | CAISSRQAGETEAFF | TGTGCCATCAGTAGTCGACAGGCCGGGGAAACTGAAGCTTTCTTT
NA | TRBJ1-3 | few | TRBV3-1/TRBV3-2 | CASSLSSGNTIYF | TGTGCCAGCAGCCTATCGTCTGGAAACACCATATATTTT
NA | TRBJ2-3 | NA | TRBV10-3 | CAISPGHSADTQYF | TGTGCCATCAGTCCGGGACACTCGGCAGATACGCAGTATTTT
TRBD1 | TRBJ1-4 | NA | TRBV5-6 | CASSLRTGVREKLFF | TGTGCCAGCAGCCTAAGGACAGGGGTTCGCGAAAAACTGTTTTTT
TRBD1 | TRBJ2-4 | NA | TRBV6-5 | CASSPGTGKNIQYF | TGTGCCAGCAGCCCCGGGACAGGGAAAAACATTCAGTACTTC
NA | TRBJ1-2 | NA | TRBV5-1 | CASSSDSEYGYTF | TGCGCCAGCAGCTCGGACAGTGAATATGGCTACACCTTC
NA | TRBJ1-2 | NA | TRBV5-4 | CASSPKSGDRGYTF | TGTGCCAGCAGCCCGAAGTCGGGGGATAGGGGCTACACCTTC
NA | TRBJ1-1 | NA | TRBV6-6 | CASSYGQENTEAFF | TGTGCCAGCAGCTACGGGCAGGAGAACACTGAAGCTTTCTTT
TRBD1 | TRBJ1-1 | NA | TRBV7-9 | CASSPRGDSTEAFF | TGTGCCAGCAGCCCGAGGGGGGACAGCACTGAAGCTTTCTTT
NA | TRBJ1-1 | NA | TRBV19 | CASRGGGTMNTEAFF | TGTGCCAGTAGAGGGGGAGGGACCATGAACACTGAAGCTTTCTTT